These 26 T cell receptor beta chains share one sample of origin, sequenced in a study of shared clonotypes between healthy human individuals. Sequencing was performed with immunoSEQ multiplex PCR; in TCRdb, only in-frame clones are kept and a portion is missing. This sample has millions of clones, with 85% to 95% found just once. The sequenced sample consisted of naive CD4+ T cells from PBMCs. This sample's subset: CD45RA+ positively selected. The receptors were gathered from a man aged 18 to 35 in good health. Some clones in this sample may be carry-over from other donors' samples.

This CDR3 reads CASSMTGHEQYF. Written as DNA, the CDR3 is TGTGCCAGTAGTATGACAGGGCACGAGCAGTACTTC. V is TRBV19 and J is TRBJ2-7; 7 bases agree with TRBD1. CDR3 length equals 12 residues. The junction had 1 base not matched to a gene; V was cut back by 3 bases and J by 5 bases. The germline CDR1 and CDR2 sequences are LNHDA and SQIVND (reference sequence).

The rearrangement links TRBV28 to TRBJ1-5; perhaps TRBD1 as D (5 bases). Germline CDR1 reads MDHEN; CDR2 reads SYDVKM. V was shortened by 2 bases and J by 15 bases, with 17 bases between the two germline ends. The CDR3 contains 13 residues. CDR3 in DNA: TGTGCCAGCAGTTTAGAACCGGGACCCCAGGGGCATTTT. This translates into CASSLEPGPQGHF.

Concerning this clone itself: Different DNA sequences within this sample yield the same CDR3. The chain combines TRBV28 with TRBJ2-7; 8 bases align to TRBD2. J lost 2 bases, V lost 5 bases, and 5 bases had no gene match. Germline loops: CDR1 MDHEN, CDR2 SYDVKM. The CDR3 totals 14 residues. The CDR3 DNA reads TGTGCCAGCAGTGCCCCGGGACTAGCCTACGAGCAGTACTTC. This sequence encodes CASSAPGLAYEQYF.

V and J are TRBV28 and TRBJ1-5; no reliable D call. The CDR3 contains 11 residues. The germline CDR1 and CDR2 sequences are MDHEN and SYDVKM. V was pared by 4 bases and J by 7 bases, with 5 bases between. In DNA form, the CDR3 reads TGTGCCAGCAGTTCTTGGCAGCCCCAGCATTTT. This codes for CASSSWQPQHF.

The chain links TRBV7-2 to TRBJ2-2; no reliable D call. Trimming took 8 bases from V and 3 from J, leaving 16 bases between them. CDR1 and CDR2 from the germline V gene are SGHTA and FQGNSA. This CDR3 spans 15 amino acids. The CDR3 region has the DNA TGTGCCAGCGCTCTGTTTCGAGCCGACACCGGGGAGCTGTTTTTT. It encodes CASALFRADTGELFF.

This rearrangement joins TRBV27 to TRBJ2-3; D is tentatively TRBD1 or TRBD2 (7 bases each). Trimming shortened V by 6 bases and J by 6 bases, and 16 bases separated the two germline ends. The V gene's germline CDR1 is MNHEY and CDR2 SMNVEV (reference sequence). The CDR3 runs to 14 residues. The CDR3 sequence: CASRKIQGGDTQYF. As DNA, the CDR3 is TGTGCCAGCAGGAAAATCCAGGGGGGGGATACGCAGTATTTT.

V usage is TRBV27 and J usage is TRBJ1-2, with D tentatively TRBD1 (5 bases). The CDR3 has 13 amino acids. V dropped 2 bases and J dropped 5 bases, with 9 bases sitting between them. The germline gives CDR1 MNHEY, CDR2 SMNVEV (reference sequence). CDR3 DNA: TGTGCCAGCAGTTTAAGGCGGGGGTATGGCTACACCTTC. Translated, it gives CASSLRRGYGYTF.

The CDR3 protein is CASSFKGPQKETQYF. CDR3 nucleotides: TGTGCCAGCAGCTTTAAGGGGCCTCAAAAAGAGACCCAGTACTTC. The genes are TRBV5-4 and TRBJ2-5; D is perhaps TRBD1 (5 bases). Trimming stripped 2 bases from V and 3 bases from J, with 14 bases between. CDR3 length equals 15 residues. Per the germline V gene, CDR1 is SGHNT and CDR2 is YYREEE (reference sequence).

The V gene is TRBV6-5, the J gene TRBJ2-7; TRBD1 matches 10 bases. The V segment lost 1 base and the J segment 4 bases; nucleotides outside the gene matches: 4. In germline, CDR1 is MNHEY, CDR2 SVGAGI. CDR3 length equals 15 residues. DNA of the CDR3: TGTGCCAGCAGTTACTACGACAGGGGGCGGTACGAGCAGTACTTC. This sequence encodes CASSYYDRGRYEQYF.

The DNA of the CDR3 is TGTGCCAGCAGTCCGGGACCCGGCGAGCAGTACTTC. Residues: CASSPGPGEQYF. The chain employs TRBV2 and TRBJ2-5; D assignment may be TRBD1 or TRBD2 (5 bases each). Gene TRBJ2-7 matches the end of the DNA better, so the J call may be wrong. This CDR3 is built from 12 residues. The V gene's germline CDR1 is SNHLY and CDR2 FYNNEI.

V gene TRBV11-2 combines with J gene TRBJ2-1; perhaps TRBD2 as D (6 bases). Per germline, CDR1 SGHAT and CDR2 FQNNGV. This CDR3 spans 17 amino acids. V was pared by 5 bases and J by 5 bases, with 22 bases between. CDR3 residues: CASSELWRDTLNNEQFF. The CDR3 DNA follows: TGTGCCAGCAGCGAGTTATGGCGGGATACCCTCAACAATGAGCAGTTCTTC.

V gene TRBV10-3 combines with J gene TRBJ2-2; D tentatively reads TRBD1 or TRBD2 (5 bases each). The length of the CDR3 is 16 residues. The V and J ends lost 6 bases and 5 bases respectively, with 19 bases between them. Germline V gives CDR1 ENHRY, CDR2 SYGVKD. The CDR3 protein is CAIRTGTPVVTGELFF. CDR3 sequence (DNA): TGTGCCATCAGGACCGGGACCCCGGTTGTGACCGGGGAGCTGTTTTTT.

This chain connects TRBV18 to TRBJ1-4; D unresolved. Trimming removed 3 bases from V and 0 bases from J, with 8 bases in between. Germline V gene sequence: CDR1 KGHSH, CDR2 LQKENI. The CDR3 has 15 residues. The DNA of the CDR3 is TGTGCCAGCTCACCCTACGTTGCAACTAATGAAAAACTGTTTTTT. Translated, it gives CASSPYVATNEKLFF.

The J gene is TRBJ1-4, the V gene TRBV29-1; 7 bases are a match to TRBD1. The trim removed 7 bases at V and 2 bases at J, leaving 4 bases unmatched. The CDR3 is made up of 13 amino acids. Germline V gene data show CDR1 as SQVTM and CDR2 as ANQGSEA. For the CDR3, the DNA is TGCAGCGCCCTGGGACAGACTAATGAAAAACTGTTTTTT. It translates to CSALGQTNEKLFF.

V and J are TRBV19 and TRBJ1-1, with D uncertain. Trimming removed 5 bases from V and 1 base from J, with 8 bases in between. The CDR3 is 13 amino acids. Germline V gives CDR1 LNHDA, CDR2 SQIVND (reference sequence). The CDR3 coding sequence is TGTGCCAGTAGTCCTGTCACGAACACTGAAGCTTTCTTT. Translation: CASSPVTNTEAFF.

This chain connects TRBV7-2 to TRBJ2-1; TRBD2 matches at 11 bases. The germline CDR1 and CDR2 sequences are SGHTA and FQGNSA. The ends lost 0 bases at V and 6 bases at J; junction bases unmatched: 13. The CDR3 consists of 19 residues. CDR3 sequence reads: CASSLALLAGGLEGNEQFF. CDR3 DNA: TGTGCCAGCAGCTTAGCGCTCCTAGCGGGAGGTTTGGAGGGCAATGAGCAGTTCTTC.

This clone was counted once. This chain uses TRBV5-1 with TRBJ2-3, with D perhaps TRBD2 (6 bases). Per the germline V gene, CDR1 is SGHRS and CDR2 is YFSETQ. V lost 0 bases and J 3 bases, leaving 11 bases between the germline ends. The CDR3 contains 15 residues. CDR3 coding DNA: TGCGCCAGCAGCTTGGGAGTAGCGGAGACAGATACGCAGTATTTT. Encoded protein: CASSLGVAETDTQYF.

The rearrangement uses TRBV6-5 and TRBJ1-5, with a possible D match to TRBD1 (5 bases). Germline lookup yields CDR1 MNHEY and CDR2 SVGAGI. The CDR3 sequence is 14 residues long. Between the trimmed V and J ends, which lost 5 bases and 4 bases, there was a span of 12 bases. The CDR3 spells CASSPDSPNQPQHF. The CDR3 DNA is TGTGCCAGCAGTCCCGACAGCCCTAATCAGCCCCAGCATTTT.

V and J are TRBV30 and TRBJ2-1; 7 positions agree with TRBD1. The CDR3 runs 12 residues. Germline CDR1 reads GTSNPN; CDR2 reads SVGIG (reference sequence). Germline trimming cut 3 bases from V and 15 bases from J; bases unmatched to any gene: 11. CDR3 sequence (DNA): TGTGCCTGGAGCGAGGGGGCGGTAGGTCCGTTCTTC. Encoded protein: CAWSEGAVGPFF. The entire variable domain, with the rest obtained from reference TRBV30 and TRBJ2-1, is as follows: SQTIHQWPATLVQPVGSPLSLECTVEGTSNPNLYWYRQAAGRGLQLLFYSVGIGQISSEVPQNLSASRPQDRQFILSSKKLLLSDSGFYLCAWSEGAVGPFFGPGTRLTVL.

CDR3 nucleotides: TGTGCCAGCCGCTTTTTAGGGGCGGGAGATACGCAGTATTTT. It yields the protein CASRFLGAGDTQYF. V is TRBV6-1 and J is TRBJ2-3; tentatively, D is TRBD1 or TRBD2 (5 bases each). The germline V gene has CDR1 MNHNS and CDR2 SASEGT. The CDR3 has 14 amino acids. Trimming took off 8 bases at V and 5 bases at J, with 17 bases between the two ends.

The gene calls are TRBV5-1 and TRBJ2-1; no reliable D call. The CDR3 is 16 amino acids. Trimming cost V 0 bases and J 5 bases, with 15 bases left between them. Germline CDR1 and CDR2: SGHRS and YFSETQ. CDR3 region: CASSLGGTPLNNEQFF. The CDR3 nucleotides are TGCGCCAGCAGCTTGGGTGGAACCCCCTTAAACAATGAGCAGTTCTTC.

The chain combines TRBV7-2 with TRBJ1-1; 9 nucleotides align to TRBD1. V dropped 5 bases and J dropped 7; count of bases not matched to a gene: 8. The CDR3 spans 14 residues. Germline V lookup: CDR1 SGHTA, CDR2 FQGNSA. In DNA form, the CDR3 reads TGTGCCAGCAGCCTGTACAGGGGGCATGGTGAAGCTTTCTTT. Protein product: CASSLYRGHGEAFF.

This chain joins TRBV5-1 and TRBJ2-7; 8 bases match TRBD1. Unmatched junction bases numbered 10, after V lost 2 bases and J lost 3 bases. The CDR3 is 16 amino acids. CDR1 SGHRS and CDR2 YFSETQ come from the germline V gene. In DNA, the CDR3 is TGCGCCAGCAGCTTAAACCCCGGACAGGGAGGCTACGAGCAGTACTTC. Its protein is CASSLNPGQGGYEQYF.

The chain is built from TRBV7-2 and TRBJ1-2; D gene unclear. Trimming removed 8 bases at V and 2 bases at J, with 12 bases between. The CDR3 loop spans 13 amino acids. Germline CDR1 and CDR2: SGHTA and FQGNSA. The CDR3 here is CASGPGGNYGYTF. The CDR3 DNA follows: TGTGCCAGCGGTCCGGGAGGGAACTATGGCTACACCTTC.

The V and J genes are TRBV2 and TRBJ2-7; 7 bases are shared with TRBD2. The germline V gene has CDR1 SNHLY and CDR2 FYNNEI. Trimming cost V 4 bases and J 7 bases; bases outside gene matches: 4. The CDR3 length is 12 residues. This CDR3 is CASSGGGLEQYF. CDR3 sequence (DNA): TGTGCCAGCAGTGGCGGGGGTTTAGAGCAGTACTTC.

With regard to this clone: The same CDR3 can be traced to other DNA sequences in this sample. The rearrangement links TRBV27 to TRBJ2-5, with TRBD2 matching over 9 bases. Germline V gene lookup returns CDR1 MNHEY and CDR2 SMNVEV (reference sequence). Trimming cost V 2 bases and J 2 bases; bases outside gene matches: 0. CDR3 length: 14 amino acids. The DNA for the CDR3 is TGTGCCAGCAGTTTAAGCGGGGGGCAAGAGACCCAGTACTTC. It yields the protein CASSLSGGQETQYF.